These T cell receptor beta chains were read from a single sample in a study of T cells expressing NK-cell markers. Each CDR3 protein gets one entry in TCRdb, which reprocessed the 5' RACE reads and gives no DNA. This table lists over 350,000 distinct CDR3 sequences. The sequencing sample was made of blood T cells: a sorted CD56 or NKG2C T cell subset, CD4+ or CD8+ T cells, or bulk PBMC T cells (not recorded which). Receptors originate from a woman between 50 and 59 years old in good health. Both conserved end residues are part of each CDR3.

CASSTRLAGGRSGELFF TRBJ2-2 TRBV19
CASRLGRVAYNTGELFF TRBJ2-2 TRBV5-1
CSAHHRDKNIQYF TRBJ2-4 TRBV20-1
CASSQPSGSGELFF TRBJ2-2 TRBV3-1
CASSQDLLWKGSTEAFF TRBJ1-1 TRBV3-1
CSARRASGKVGTYNEQFF TRBJ2-1 TRBV20-1
CSAQRPMAGRMETQYF TRBJ2-5 TRBV20-1
CASSGRQNGLNEQFF TRBJ2-1 TRBV6-5
CASSSQWWGSGANVLTF TRBJ2-6 TRBV6-5
CSAQTGGNEQFF TRBJ2-1 TRBV20-1
CASSETGGFDSPLHF TRBJ1-6 TRBV10-2
CSGQDEAKNIQYF TRBJ2-4 TRBV20-1
CASSSVRGSSTEAFF TRBJ1-1 TRBV11-2
CSALHSGTGTGELFF TRBJ2-2 TRBV20-1
CASSPLGQGNTEAFF TRBJ1-1 TRBV18
CASSLGLADRTDTQYF TRBJ2-3 TRBV7-6
CASDNSGGNYGYTF TRBJ1-2 TRBV6-1
CASSLSRSEAKNIQYF TRBJ2-4 TRBV5-1
CASSYSFTEAFF TRBJ1-1 TRBV6-2/TRBV6-3
CASSLVTGRTDTQYF TRBJ2-3 TRBV7-9
CASSLKPVGREAYEQYF TRBJ2-7 TRBV7-9
CASSLLVPLDTGELFF TRBJ2-2 TRBV12-3/TRBV12-4
CASNIGGAVYNEQFF TRBJ2-1 TRBV5-1
CASSLARTSGSYEQYF TRBJ2-7 TRBV5-1
CASNRGQRTDTQYF TRBJ2-3 TRBV28
CASSTGQPEQFF TRBJ2-1 TRBV12-3/TRBV12-4
CASSLKAGGNNEQFF TRBJ2-1 TRBV12-3/TRBV12-4
CASSIRGQGPNEQFF TRBJ2-1 TRBV5-1
CAISESIGGGFYNEQFF TRBJ2-1 TRBV10-3
CASSSRDTDRGDTQYF TRBJ2-3 TRBV7-9
CASSQDPGPKPQHF TRBJ1-5 TRBV4-1
CASSLVTGEGQPQHF TRBJ1-5 TRBV7-2
CASSQDRVLAKNIQYF TRBJ2-4 TRBV3-1
CAISGQSNTEAFF TRBJ1-1 TRBV10-3